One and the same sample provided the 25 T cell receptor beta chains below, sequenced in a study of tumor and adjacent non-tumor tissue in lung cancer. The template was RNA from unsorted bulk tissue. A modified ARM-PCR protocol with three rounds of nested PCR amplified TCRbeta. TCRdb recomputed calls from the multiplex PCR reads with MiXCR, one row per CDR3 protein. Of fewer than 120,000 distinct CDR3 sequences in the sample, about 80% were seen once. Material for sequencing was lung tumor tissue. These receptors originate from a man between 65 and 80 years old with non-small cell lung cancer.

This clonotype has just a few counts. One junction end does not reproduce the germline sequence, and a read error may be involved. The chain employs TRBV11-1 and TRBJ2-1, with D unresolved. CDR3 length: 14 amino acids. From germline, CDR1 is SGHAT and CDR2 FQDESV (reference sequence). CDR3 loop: CTSSQQPARGVQFF. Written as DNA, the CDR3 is TGTACCAGCAGCCAACAACCGGCGAGAGGTGTGCAGTTCTTC.

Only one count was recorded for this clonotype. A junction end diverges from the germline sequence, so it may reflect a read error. The CDR3 region is CVSSEQKLETYEQYF. CDR3 in DNA: TGTGTCAGCAGCGAGCAGAAGCTGGAGACCTACGAGCAGTACTTC. The chain is built from TRBV13 and TRBJ2-7; no definite D call. Germline assignment: CDR1 PRHDT and CDR2 FYEKMQ (reference sequence). The CDR3 totals 15 residues.

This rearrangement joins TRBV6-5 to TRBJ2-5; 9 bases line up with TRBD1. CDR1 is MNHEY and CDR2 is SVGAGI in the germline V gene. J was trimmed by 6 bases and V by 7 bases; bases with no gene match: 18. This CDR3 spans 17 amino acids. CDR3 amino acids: CASNSVGTGFPQKTQYF. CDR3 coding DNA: TGTGCCAGCAATTCCGTCGGGACAGGGTTCCCACAAAAGACCCAGTACTTC.

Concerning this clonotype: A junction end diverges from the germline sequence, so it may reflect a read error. The CDR3 here is CASSSIAGDTGELFF. The CDR3 coding sequence is TGCGCCAGCAGCTCTATAGCTGGGGACACCGGGGAGCTGTTTTTC. J is TRBJ2-2 and V is TRBV5-1; D is perhaps TRBD1 (6 bases). The CDR3 runs to 15 residues. CDR1 and CDR2 from the germline V gene are SGHRS and YFSETQ.

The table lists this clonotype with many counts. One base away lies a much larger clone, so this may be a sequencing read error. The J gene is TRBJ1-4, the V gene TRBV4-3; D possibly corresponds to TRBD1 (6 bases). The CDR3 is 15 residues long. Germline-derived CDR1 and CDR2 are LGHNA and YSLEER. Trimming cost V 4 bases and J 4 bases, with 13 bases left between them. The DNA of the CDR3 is TGCGCCAGCAGCCGTACGGGGGGCGATAATGAAAAACTGTTTTTT. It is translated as CASSRTGGDNEKLFF.

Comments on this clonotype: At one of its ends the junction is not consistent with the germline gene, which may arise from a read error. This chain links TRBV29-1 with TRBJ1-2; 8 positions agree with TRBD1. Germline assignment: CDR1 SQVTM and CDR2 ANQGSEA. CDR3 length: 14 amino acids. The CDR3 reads CSVEPPGGGYGYTF. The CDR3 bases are TGCAGCGTTGAACCGCCAGGGGGCGGGTATGGCTACACTTTC.

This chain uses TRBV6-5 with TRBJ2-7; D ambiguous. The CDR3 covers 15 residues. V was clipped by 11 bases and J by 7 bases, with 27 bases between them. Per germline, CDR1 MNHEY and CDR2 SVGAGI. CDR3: CAVGMRVAGSYEQYF. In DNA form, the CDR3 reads TGTGCCGTCGGAATGAGAGTAGCAGGTTCTTATGAGCAGTACTTC.

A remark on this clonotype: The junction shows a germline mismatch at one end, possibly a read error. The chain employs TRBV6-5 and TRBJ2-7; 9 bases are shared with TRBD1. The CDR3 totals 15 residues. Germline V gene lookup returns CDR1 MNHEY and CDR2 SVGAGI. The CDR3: CTSSRDRQGVGEQNF. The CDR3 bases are TGTACCAGCAGTCGAGATAGACAGGGGGTCGGCGAGCAGAACTTC.

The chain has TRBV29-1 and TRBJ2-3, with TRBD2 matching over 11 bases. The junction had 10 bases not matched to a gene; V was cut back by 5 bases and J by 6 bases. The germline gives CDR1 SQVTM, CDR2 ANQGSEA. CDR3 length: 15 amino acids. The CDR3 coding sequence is TGCAGCGTTAGATTAGCGGGAGGGTGGGCTGATACGCAGTATTTT. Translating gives CSVRLAGGWADTQYF.

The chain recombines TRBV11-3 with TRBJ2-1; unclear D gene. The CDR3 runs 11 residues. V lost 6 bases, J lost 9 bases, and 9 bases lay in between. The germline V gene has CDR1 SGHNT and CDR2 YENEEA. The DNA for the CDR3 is TGTGCCAGCAGTTTGGATAGTGAGCAGTTCTTC. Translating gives CASSLDSEQFF.

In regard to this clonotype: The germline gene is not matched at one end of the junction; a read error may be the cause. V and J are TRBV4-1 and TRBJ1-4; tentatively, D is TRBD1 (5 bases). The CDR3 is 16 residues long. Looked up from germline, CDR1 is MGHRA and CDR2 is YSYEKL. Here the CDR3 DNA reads TGCGCCAGCAGCCAACCCCCCTTGGGGGATAATGAAAAACTGCTTTTT. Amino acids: CASSQPPLGDNEKLLF.

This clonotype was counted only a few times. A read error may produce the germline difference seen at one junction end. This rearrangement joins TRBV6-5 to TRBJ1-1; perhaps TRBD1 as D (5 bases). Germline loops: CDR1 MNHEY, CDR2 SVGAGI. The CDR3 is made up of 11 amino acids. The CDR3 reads CGSRQSGEAFF. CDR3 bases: TGTGGCAGCAGACAGAGCGGCGAAGCTTTCTTT.

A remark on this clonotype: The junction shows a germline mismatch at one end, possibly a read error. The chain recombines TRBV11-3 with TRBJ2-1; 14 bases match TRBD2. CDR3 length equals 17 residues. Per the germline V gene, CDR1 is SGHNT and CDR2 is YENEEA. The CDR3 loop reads CASNLLGTSGGYNKQLF. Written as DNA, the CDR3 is TGTGCCAGCAACCTCCTAGGGACTAGCGGGGGCTACAATAAGCAGCTCTTC.

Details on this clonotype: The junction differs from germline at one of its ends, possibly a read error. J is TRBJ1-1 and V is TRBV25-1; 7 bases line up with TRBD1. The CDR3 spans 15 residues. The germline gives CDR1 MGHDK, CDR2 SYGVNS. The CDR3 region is CTSSEYGTANTEAFF. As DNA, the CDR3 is TGTACCAGCAGTGAATACGGGACAGCTAACACTGAAGCTTTCTTT.

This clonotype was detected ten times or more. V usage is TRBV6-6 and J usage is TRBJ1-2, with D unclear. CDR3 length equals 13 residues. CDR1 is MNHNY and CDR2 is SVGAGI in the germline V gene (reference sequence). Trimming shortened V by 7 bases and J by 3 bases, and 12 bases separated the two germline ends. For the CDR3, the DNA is TGTGCCAGCAACCGGGGATCCGACTATGGCTACACCTTC. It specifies CASNRGSDYGYTF.

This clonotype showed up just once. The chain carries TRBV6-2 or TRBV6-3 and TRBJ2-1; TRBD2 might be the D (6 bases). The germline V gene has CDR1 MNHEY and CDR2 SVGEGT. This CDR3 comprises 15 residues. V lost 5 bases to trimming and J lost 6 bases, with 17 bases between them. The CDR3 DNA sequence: TGTGCCAGCAGTCCGGGAGTAGGTGATACCAATGAGCAGTTCTTC. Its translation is CASSPGVGDTNEQFF.

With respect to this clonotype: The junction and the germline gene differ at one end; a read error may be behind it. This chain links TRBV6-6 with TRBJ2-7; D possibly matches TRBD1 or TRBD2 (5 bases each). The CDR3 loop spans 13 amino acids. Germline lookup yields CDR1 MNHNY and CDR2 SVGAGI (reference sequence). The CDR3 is CASSYSRGSEHYF. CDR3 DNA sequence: TGCGCCAGCAGTTACTCACGGGGCTCCGAGCATTACTTC.

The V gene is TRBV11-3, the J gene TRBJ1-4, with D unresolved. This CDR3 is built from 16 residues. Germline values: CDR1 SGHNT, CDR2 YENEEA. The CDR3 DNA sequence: TGTGGCAACAGCTTAGTAGGTGGAACGTCCAATGAAAAACTGTTTTTT. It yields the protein CGNSLVGGTSNEKLFF.

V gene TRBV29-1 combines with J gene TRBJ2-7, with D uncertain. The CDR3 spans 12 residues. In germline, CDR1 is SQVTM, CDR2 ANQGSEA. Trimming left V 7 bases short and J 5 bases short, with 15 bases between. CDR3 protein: CSAIQWTHEQYF. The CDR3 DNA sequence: TGCAGCGCAATACAGTGGACCCACGAGCAGTACTTC.

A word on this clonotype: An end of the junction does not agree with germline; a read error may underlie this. In DNA, the CDR3 is TGCAGTGCCAGAGATCGGCGGGGTCTCCTTAGCAATCAGCCCCAGCATTTT. Its translation: CSARDRRGLLSNQPQHF. The chain joins TRBV20-1 to TRBJ1-5; unclear D gene. Germline assignment: CDR1 DFQATT and CDR2 SNEGSKA (reference sequence). There are 17 residues in the CDR3.

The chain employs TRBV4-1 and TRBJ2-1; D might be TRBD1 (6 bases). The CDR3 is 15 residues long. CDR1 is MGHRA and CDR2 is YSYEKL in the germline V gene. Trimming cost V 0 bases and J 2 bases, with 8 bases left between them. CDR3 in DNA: TGCGCCAGCAGCCAAGAGGACAGCACCTACAATGAGCAGTTCTTC. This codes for CASSQEDSTYNEQFF.

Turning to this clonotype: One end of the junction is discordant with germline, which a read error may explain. Written as DNA, the CDR3 is TGTGCCAGCAACCAAGCGGTACGTCAGCAGGGGGAAGAGGAGCAGTACTTC. Its translation is CASNQAVRQQGEEEQYF. The gene calls are TRBV4-2 and TRBJ2-7, with 7 bases that match TRBD1. Looked up from germline, CDR1 is LGHNA and CDR2 is YNFKEQ. The CDR3 loop spans 17 amino acids.

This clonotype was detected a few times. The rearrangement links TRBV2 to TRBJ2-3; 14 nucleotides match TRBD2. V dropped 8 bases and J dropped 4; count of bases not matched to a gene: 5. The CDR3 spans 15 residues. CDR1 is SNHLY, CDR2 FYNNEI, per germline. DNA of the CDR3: TGTGCCAGCCTGGGACTAGCGGGAGAAGCAGATACGCAGTATTTT. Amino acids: CASLGLAGEADTQYF.

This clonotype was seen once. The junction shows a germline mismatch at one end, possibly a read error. CDR3 DNA: TGTGCCAGTGGATTGAGCAGAGATACGCAGTATTTT. Protein product: CASGLSRDTQYF. The chain recombines TRBV7-9 with TRBJ2-3; no firm D call. Germline values: CDR1 SEHNR, CDR2 FQNEAQ (reference sequence). The CDR3 spans 12 residues.

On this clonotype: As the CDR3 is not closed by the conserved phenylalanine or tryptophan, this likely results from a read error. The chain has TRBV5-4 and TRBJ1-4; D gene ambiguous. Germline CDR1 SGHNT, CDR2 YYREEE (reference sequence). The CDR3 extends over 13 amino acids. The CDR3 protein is CAGSLEMDEELFV. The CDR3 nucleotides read TGTGCCGGCAGCTTGGAGATGGATGAAGAACTGTTTGTT.